This TCR beta chain was captured by sequencing in a study of shared clonotypes between healthy human individuals. Libraries were prepared by immunoSEQ multiplex PCR; TCRdb keeps only in-frame clonotypes and omits some of them. The sample shows more than 550,000 clones, under 95% of them seen only once. With V trimmed by 1 base and J by 1 base, 13 bases remained unmatched. CDR1 is MGHRA and CDR2 is YSYEKL in the germline V gene. This CDR3 has 19 amino acids. As defined, naive CD8 cells were CD45RO-negative and positively selected for CCR7, with terminally differentiated effector memory CD45RA+ cells excluded. There are a few counts of this clone.

What was sequenced was naive CD8+ T cells sorted from blood. The rearrangement uses TRBV4-1 and TRBJ2-5, with 9 bases lining up with TRBD2. The source is a young man in good health. The CDR3 DNA follows: TGCGCCAGCAGCCAAGTCCCGTGGACTAGCGCCGCCCGCCAAGAGACCCAGTACTTC. Its protein is CASSQVPWTSAARQETQYF.